A selection of T cell receptor beta chains follows, all from one sample in a study of cytomegalovirus exposure and HLA in healthy donors. The assay was immunoSEQ multiplex PCR, and TCRdb's table has in-frame clones only and misses some. This table has about 150,000 clones, around four fifths appearing once. Sequenced: PBMCs. The receptors stem from a man between 35 and 55 years old in good health and CMV-seronegative. The conserved cysteine and the conserved F or W are not part of the CDR3 here. For some rows the clone size is stated as once, few or many, or as a class when expanded; others skip it.

cdr3_aa	clone_size	j_call	v_call
ASSPGTALSEQY	.	TRBJ2-7	TRBV7-2
ASSVTSSYEQY	.	TRBJ2-7	TRBV7-6
ASRGPGDYGYT	.	TRBJ1-2	TRBV2
ASSLGSTVSYEQY	.	.	TRBV7-2
ASSGPPRSNQPQH	.	TRBJ1-5	TRBV6-1
ASSFTGKSEAF	once	TRBJ1-1	TRBV7-2
ATSKTPGDRGLNEQF	few	TRBJ2-1	TRBV15
ASSPTGGPSYNEQF	.	TRBJ2-1	TRBV7-3
ASSTGGGKGYEQY	.	TRBJ2-7	TRBV7-8
ASSETGQEINTIY	.	TRBJ1-3	TRBV9
ASSSYSGANVLT	.	TRBJ2-6	TRBV28
ASSGTSSTDTQY	few	TRBJ2-3	TRBV9
ASGEYTEAF	once	TRBJ1-1	TRBV19
ASSPDRSTSGANVLT	.	TRBJ2-6	TRBV19
ASSLGTRLAGGYGSYNEQF	once	TRBJ2-1	TRBV13
ASSYRDSYEQY	few	TRBJ2-7	TRBV6-5